The 9 T cell receptor beta chains below come from one sample, sequenced in a study of identical twins. Each CDR3 protein is one row after TCRdb ran MiXCR on the 5' RACE reads. The table lists 220,000 or so distinct CDR3 sequences, about 7.3% of them singletons, with 3.5% to 4% in the top ten. The same data also contributed to another study, on yellow fever vaccine responses in identical twins.

Material for sequencing was memory (CD45RO+) T cells sorted from blood. The receptor set was obtained from a woman between 18 and 29 years old in good health.

The gene calls are TRBV5-5 and TRBJ2-5; 10 bases are a match to TRBD2. CDR1 and CDR2 from the germline V gene are SGHKS and YYEKEE (reference sequence). V was pared by 0 bases and J by 5 bases, with 13 bases of the junction left unmatched. The CDR3 runs 18 residues. CDR3 bases: TGTGCCAGCAGCTTGGTGGCTAGCGGGAGTTTAATGAGTGAGACCCAGTACTTC. Translating gives CASSLVASGSLMSETQYF.

Worth noting for this clonotype: The germline gene is not matched at one end of the junction; a read error may be the cause. The V gene is TRBV7-3, the J gene TRBJ2-3, with D perhaps TRBD1 or TRBD2 (6 bases each). Germline values: CDR1 SGHTA, CDR2 FQGTGA. This CDR3 comprises 12 residues. The CDR3 here is CASSLSVGGIHF. CDR3 bases: TGTGCCAGCAGCTTATCCGTAGGGGGGATTCATTTT.

The V gene is TRBV2, the J gene TRBJ2-7; D gene uncertain. V lost 4 bases, J lost 4 bases, and 8 bases lay in between. Germline lookup yields CDR1 SNHLY and CDR2 FYNNEI. The CDR3 has 12 residues. CDR3 loop: CASSATGYEQYF. CDR3 bases: TGTGCCAGCAGTGCGACTGGATACGAGCAGTACTTC.

The chain is built from TRBV11-2 and TRBJ2-2, with a tentative D call TRBD1 (6 bases). V lost 5 bases to trimming and J lost 0 bases, with 13 bases between them. The CDR3 runs 16 residues. CDR1 is SGHAT and CDR2 is FQNNGV in the germline V gene. CDR3 nucleotide sequence: TGTGCCAGCAGCCAAAGGACAGACCCGAACACCGGGGAGCTGTTTTTT. Its translation is CASSQRTDPNTGELFF.

In its sample, this clonotype was seen many times. The chain recombines TRBV4-2 with TRBJ1-2; TRBD1 might be the D (5 bases). The germline V gene encodes CDR1 LGHNA and CDR2 YNFKEQ. The V gene lost 1 base and the J gene lost 2 bases, with 17 bases spanning the gap. The CDR3 is 17 amino acids. CDR3 coding DNA: TGTGCCAGCAGCCAAGGGCCCAGGGTTAAAACGAACTATGGCTACACCTTC. Protein: CASSQGPRVKTNYGYTF.

The rearrangement links TRBV4-2 to TRBJ2-1; D is ambiguous. The CDR3 is made up of 15 amino acids. The V and J ends lost 6 bases and 10 bases respectively, with 22 bases between them. Germline-derived CDR1 and CDR2 are LGHNA and YNFKEQ. The CDR3 protein is CASRSDWASIGEQFF. Here the CDR3 DNA reads TGTGCCAGCAGGAGCGACTGGGCTAGTATTGGCGAGCAGTTCTTC.

The sample holds many counts of this clonotype. V and J are TRBV3-1 and TRBJ2-5; a possible D gene is TRBD2 (5 bases). V lost 4 bases, J lost 5 bases, and 11 bases lay in between. The CDR3 has 13 residues. Germline loops: CDR1 LGHDT, CDR2 YNNKEL (reference sequence). The CDR3 DNA is TGTGCCAGCAGCCGTAGGCGGAGGGAGACCCAGTACTTC. This translates into CASSRRRRETQYF.

This clonotype was detected ten times or more. The chain joins TRBV9 to TRBJ2-1, with unresolved D. Germline CDR1 and CDR2: SGDLS and YYNGEE. V lost 0 bases and J lost 5, with 0 bases in between. This CDR3 comprises 11 residues. The CDR3 protein is CASSVDNEQFF. CDR3 sequence (DNA): TGTGCCAGCAGCGTAGACAATGAGCAGTTCTTC.

The chain joins TRBV13 to TRBJ2-1; TRBD2 matches 7 bases. Germline lookup yields CDR1 PRHDT and CDR2 FYEKMQ (reference sequence). The trim removed 0 bases at V and 3 bases at J, leaving 5 bases unmatched. The CDR3 totals 16 residues. The CDR3 region is CASSLGGTIRYNEQFF. The DNA for the CDR3 is TGTGCCAGCAGCTTAGGGGGGACTATTCGCTACAATGAGCAGTTCTTC.